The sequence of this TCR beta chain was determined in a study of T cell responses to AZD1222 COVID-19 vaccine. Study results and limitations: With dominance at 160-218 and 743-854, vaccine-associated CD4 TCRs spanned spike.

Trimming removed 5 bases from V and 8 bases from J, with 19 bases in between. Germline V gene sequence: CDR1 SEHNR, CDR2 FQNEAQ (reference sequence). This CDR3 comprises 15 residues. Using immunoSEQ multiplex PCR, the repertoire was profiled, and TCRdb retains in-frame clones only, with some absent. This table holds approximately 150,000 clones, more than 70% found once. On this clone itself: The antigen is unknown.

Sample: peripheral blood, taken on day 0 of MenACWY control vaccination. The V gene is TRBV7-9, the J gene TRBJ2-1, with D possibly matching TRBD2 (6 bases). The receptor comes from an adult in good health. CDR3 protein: CASSRASGGEDEQFF. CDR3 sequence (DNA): TGTGCCAGCAGCCGAGCTAGTGGAGGGGAGGATGAGCAGTTCTTC. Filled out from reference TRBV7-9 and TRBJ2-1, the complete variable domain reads DTGVSQNPRHKITKRGQNVTFRCDPISEHNRLYWYRQTLGQGPEFLTYFQNEAQLEKSRLLSDRFSAERPKGSFSTLEIQRTEQGDSAMYLCASSRASGGEDEQFFGPGTRLTVL.